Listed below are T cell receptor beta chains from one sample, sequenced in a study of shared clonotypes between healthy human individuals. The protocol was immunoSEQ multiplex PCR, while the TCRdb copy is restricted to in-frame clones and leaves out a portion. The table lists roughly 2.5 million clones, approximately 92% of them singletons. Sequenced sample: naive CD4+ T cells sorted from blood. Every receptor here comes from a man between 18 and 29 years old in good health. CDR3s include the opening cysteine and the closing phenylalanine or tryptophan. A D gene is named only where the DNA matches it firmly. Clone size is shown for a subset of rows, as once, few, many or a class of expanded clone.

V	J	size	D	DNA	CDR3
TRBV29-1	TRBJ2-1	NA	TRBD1	TGCAGCGTTGGGGACAGGGCAACCTACAATGAGCAGTTCTTC	CSVGDRATYNEQFF
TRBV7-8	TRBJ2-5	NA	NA	TGTGCCAGCAGCTTGGGTAGCGAAGAGACCCAGTACTTC	CASSLGSEETQYF
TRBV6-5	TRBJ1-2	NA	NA	TGTGCCAGCAGAAATAGCATCAACTATGGCTACACCTTC	CASRNSINYGYTF
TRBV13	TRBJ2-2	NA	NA	TGTGCCAGCAGCTTAGGCCCCTCCAGTCGGAGGGGGTCCGGGGAGCTGTTTTTT	CASSLGPSSRRGSGELFF
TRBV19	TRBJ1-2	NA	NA	TGTGCCAGTAGTGCCCATGGACAGAACTATGGCTACACCTTC	CASSAHGQNYGYTF
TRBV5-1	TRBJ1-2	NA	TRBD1	TGCGCCAGCAGCTTGGGTGGGACAGGGGATTATGGCTACACCTTC	CASSLGGTGDYGYTF
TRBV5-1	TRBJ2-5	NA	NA	TGCGCCAGCAGCTTGCGCAGGGCCCAAGAGACCCAGTACTTC	CASSLRRAQETQYF
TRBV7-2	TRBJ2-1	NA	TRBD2	TGTGCCAGCAGCTTAGTAGCGGGAGGCCTCTACAATGAGCAGTTCTTC	CASSLVAGGLYNEQFF
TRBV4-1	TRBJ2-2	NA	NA	TGCGCCAGCAGCCGGCAGTCCCCGAACACCGGGGAGCTGTTTTTT	CASSRQSPNTGELFF
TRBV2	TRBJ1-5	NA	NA	TGTGCCAGCTCCGACCGCTATCAGCCCCAGCATTTT	CASSDRYQPQHF
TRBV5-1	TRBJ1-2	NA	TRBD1	TGCGCCAGCAGCTTGGATGGGACAGGGGTACAGGTGAACTATGGCTACACCTTC	CASSLDGTGVQVNYGYTF
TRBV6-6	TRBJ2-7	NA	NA	TGTGCCAGCAGTTCACCGAAACAGAGCTCCTACGAGCAGTACTTC	CASSSPKQSSYEQYF
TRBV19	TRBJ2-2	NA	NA	TGTGCCAGTAGTATGTACGGGTATGGCACCGGGGAGCTGTTTTTT	CASSMYGYGTGELFF
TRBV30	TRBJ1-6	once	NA	TGTGCCTGGACGGGCAGGGGATACTCACCCCTCCACTTT	CAWTGRGYSPLHF
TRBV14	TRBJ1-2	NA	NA	TGTGCCAGCAGCCAAGAGCCCGGGACGAAGGCCCTTGGCTACACCTTC	CASSQEPGTKALGYTF
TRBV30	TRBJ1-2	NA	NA	TGTGCCTGGAGTGAGAAACGCTACACCTTC	CAWSEKRYTF
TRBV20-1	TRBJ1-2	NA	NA	TGCAGTGCCCTGACAGGCTATGGCTACACCTTC	CSALTGYGYTF
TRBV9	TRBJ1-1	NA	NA	TGTGCCAGCAGCGTTGGAATAGGGGCAGACACTGAAGCTTTCTTT	CASSVGIGADTEAFF
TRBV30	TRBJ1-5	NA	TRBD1	TGTGCCTGGAGTGGGGGACAGGGACTCAAGGAGCCCCAGCATTTT	CAWSGGQGLKEPQHF